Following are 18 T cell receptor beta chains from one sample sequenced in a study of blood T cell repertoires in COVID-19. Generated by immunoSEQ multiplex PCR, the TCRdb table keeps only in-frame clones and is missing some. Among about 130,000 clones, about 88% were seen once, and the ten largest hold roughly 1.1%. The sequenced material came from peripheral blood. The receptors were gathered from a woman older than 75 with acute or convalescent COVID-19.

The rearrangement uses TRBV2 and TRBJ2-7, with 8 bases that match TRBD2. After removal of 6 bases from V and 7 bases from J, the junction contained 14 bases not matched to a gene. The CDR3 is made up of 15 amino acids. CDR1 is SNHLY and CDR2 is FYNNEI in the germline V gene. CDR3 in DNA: TGTGCCAGCAGCCCCCCCGGAGCGGGAGTTGGTGAGCAGTACTTC. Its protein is CASSPPGAGVGEQYF.

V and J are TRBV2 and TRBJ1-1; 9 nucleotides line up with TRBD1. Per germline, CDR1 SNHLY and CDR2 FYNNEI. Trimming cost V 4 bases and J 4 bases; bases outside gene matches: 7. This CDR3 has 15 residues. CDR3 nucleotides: TGTGCCAGCAGTGCCGGGACAGGGCCGGCCACTGAAGCTTTCTTT. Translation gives CASSAGTGPATEAFF.

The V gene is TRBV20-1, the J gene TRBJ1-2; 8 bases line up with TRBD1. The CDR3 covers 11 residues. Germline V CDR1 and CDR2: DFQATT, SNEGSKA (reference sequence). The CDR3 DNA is TGCAGCGCGGGACAGGTGTATGGCTACACCTTC. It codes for CSAGQVYGYTF.

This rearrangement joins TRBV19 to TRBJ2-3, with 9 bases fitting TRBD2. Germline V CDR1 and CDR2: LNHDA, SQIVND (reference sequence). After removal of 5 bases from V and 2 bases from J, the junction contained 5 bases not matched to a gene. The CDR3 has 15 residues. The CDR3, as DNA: TGTGCCAGTAGTCAAGGCGGGAGGGCCACAGATACGCAGTATTTT. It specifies CASSQGGRATDTQYF.

The CDR3: CASSANPLAGGRGHEQYF. CDR3 DNA: TGTGCCAGCAGTGCAAACCCGCTAGCGGGAGGGAGGGGGCACGAGCAGTACTTC. The V call is TRBV6-1, the J call TRBJ2-7, with 12 bases matching TRBD2. The CDR3 loop spans 18 amino acids. Germline assignment: CDR1 MNHNS and CDR2 SASEGT. V lost 4 bases and J lost 5; bases outside the gene matches: 15.

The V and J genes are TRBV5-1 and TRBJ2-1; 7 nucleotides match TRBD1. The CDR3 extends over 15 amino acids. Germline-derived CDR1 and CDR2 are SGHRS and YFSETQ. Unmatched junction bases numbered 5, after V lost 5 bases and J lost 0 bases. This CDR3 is CASSRAGGSYNEQFF. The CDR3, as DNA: TGCGCCAGCAGTCGCGCAGGGGGCTCCTACAATGAGCAGTTCTTC.

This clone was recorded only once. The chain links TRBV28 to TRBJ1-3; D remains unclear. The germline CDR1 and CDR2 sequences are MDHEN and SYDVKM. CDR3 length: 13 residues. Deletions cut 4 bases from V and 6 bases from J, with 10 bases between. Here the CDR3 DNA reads TGTGCCAGCAGTTCGGGGTTGGTAAACACCATATATTTT. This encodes CASSSGLVNTIYF. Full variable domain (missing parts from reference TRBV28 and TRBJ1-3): DVKVTQSSRYLVKRTGEKVFLECVQDMDHENMFWYRQDPGLGLRLIYFSYDVKMKEKGDIPEGYSVSREKKERFSLILESASTNQTSMYLCASSSGLVNTIYFGEGSWLTVV.

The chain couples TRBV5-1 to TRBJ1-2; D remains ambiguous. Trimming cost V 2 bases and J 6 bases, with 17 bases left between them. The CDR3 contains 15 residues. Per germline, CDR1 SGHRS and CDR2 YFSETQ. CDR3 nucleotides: TGCGCCAGCAGCTTAACTCAGGCCGTGAGGGATGGCTACACCTTC. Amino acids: CASSLTQAVRDGYTF.

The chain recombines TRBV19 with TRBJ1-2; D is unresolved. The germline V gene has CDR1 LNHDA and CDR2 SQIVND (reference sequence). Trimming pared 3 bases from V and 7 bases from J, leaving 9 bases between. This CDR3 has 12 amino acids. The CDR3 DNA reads TGTGCCAGTAGTATGAGGAGATCTGGCTACACCTTC. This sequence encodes CASSMRRSGYTF.

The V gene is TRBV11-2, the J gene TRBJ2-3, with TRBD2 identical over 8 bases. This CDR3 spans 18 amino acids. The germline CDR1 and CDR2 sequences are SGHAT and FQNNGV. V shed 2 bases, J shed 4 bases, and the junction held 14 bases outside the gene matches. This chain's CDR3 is CASSLRHPGLGVSDTQYF. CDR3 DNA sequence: TGTGCCAGCAGCTTACGACATCCGGGACTAGGGGTTTCAGATACGCAGTATTTT.

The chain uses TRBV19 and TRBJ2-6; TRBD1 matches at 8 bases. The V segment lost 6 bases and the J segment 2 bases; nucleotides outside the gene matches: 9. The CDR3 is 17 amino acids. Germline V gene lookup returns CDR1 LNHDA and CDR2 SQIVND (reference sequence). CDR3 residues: CASSPQGASAGANVLTF. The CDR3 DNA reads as TGTGCCAGTAGCCCTCAGGGGGCATCGGCTGGGGCCAACGTCCTGACTTTC.

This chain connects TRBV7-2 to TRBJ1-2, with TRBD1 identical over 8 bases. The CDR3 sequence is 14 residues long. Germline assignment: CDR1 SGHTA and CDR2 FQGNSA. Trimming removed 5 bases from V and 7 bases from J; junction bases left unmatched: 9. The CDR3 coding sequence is TGTGCCAGCAGCCAGGGACAGGAAAAGGGTGGCTACACCTTC. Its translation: CASSQGQEKGGYTF.

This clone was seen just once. The CDR3 DNA sequence: TGTGCCAGCAAGCTAACTTCCGGGGAGCTGTTTTTT. Amino acid sequence: CASKLTSGELFF. The chain recombines TRBV12-3 or TRBV12-4 with TRBJ2-2; D is unclear. CDR3 length equals 12 residues. V gave up 7 bases and J gave up 6 bases, with 9 bases separating them.

For the CDR3, the DNA is TGTGCCAGCAGTATTCGGAGAGGGGGAAACAATGAGCAGTTCTTC. It encodes CASSIRRGGNNEQFF. The genes are TRBV6-5 and TRBJ2-1; a weak D match, TRBD1 (6 bases). The CDR3 has 15 residues. Trimming took off 5 bases at V and 5 bases at J, with 16 bases between the two ends. The V gene's germline CDR1 is MNHEY and CDR2 SVGAGI.

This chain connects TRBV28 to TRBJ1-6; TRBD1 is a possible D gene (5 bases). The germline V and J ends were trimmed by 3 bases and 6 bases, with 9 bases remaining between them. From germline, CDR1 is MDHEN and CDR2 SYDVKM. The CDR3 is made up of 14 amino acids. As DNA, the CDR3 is TGTGCCAGCAGTTTGGTTAGGGGTAATTCACCCCTCCACTTT. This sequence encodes CASSLVRGNSPLHF.

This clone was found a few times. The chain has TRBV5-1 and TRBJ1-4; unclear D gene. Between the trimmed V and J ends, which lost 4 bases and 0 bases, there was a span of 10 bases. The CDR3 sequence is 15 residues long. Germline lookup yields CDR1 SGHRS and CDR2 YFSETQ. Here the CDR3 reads CASSIGSATNEKLFF. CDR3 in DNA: TGCGCCAGCAGCATTGGCTCTGCAACTAATGAAAAACTGTTTTTT.

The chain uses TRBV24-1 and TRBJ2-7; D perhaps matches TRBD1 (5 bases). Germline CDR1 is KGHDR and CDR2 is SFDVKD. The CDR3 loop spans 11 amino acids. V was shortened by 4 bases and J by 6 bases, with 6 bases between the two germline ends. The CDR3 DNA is TGTGCCACCAGTGACAGGGTCGAGCAGTACTTC. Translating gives CATSDRVEQYF.

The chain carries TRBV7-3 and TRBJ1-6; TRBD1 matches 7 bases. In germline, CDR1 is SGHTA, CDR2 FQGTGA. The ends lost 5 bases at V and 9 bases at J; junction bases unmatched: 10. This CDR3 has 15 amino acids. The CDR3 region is CASSPRGLRGSPLHF. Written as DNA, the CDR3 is TGTGCCAGCAGCCCAAGGGGGCTCAGAGGTTCACCCCTCCACTTT.